This is a list of T cell receptor beta chains from one sample in a study of T cells after posttransplantation cyclophosphamide. Generated by immunoSEQ multiplex PCR, the TCRdb table keeps only in-frame clones and is missing some. This repertoire shows 23,000 or so clones, about 98% found once; its top ten account for 0.13%. Sequencing used naive CD8+ T cells sorted from PBMCs. The receptors derive from a man aged 35 to 55 in good health, CMV-negative, and a related stem cell transplant donor. Both conserved end residues are part of each CDR3. The D gene is left open where the match is weak. Clone size is stated in some rows and not others, as once, few, many or a class when expanded.

>14|-|TRBV7-6|TRBJ2-1|once
CASSLRGSYNEQFF
TGTGCCAGCAGCTTACGCGGATCTTACAATGAGCAGTTCTTC
>13|-|TRBV27|TRBJ1-2|-
CASSEAGNYGYTF
TGTGCCAGCAGCGAGGCAGGGAACTATGGCTACACCTTC
>15|TRBD2|TRBV4-3|TRBJ2-2|-
CASSRGRANTGELFF
TGCGCCAGCAGCCGCGGGAGGGCGAACACCGGGGAGCTGTTTTTT
>14|-|TRBV19|TRBJ1-1|once
CASSIRGRNTEAFF
TGTGCCAGTAGTATCAGGGGCCGGAACACTGAAGCTTTCTTT
>14|TRBD2|TRBV27|TRBJ2-1|-
CASSFVRETNEQFF
TGTGCCAGCAGTTTCGTGCGGGAGACAAATGAGCAGTTCTTC
>12|-|TRBV5-6|TRBJ1-2|-
CASSKEDNGYTF
TGTGCCAGCAGCAAAGAAGACAATGGCTACACCTTC
>14|-|TRBV19|TRBJ2-7|once
CASSQSGGSDEQYF
TGTGCCAGTAGCCAGAGCGGAGGGAGCGACGAGCAGTACTTC
>17|TRBD1|TRBV7-8|TRBJ2-1|-
CASSFGQGSPSYNEQFF
TGTGCCAGCAGCTTCGGACAGGGTTCACCCTCCTACAATGAGCAGTTCTTC
>14|-|TRBV28|TRBJ1-2|-
CASSQRTANYGYTF
TGTGCCAGCAGCCAAAGGACAGCTAACTATGGCTACACCTTC
>15|-|TRBV5-5|TRBJ1-1|-
CASSLGPGLNTEAFF
TGTGCCAGCAGCTTGGGGCCAGGGCTGAACACTGAAGCTTTCTTT
>16|-|TRBV19|TRBJ2-7|few
CASSFNPPRPSYEQYF
TGTGCCAGTAGTTTCAACCCCCCGCGGCCCTCCTACGAGCAGTACTTC
>15|TRBD2|TRBV28|TRBJ2-1|-
CASSLTSGRYNEQFF
TGTGCCAGCAGCCTGACTAGCGGGAGGTACAATGAGCAGTTCTTC
>13|TRBD2|TRBV10-1|TRBJ2-7|-
CASSDPDGGEQYF
TGCGCCAGCAGTGACCCGGACGGGGGGGAGCAGTACTTC
>15|-|TRBV15|TRBJ1-5|-
CATSRRGGSNQPQHF
TGTGCCACCAGCAGGAGGGGGGGCAGCAATCAGCCCCAGCATTTT
>21|TRBD1|TRBV4-1|TRBJ2-1|-
CASSQDLGQGSYKTLNNEQFF
TGCGCCAGCAGCCAAGATTTGGGACAGGGATCTTATAAGACACTTAACAATGAGCAGTTCTTC
>15|TRBD2|TRBV9|TRBJ2-1|-
CASSPSGDSYNEQFF
TGTGCCAGCAGCCCTAGCGGGGATTCCTACAATGAGCAGTTCTTC
>14|-|TRBV28|TRBJ1-4|once
CASSPRATNEKLFF
TGTGCCAGCAGCCCCAGGGCAACTAATGAAAAACTGTTTTTT
>15|TRBD2|TRBV6-1|TRBJ2-5|once
CASSDDSGSSETQYF
TGTGCCAGCAGTGATGATAGCGGGAGCAGCGAGACCCAGTACTTC
>13|-|TRBV5-1|TRBJ2-7|-
CASSLVRGYEQYF
TGCGCCAGCAGCTTGGTCAGGGGATACGAGCAGTACTTC
>15|TRBD1|TRBV27|TRBJ2-7|-
CASSPSPRGSDEQYF
TGTGCCAGCAGCCCTTCCCCCAGGGGGTCCGACGAGCAGTACTTC
>16|-|TRBV25-1|TRBJ2-2|-
CASSAALGTFTGELFF
TGTGCCAGCAGTGCCGCGCTCGGGACTTTCACCGGGGAGCTGTTTTTT
>14|TRBD2|TRBV7-9|TRBJ2-5|-
CASSPPTSAETQYF
TGTGCCAGCAGCCCACCGACTAGCGCGGAGACCCAGTACTTC
>14|-|TRBV7-6|TRBJ2-2|-
CASAAYANTGELFF
TGTGCCAGCGCGGCTTACGCGAACACCGGGGAGCTGTTTTTT